This T cell receptor beta chain was captured by sequencing in a study of blood T cell repertoires in COVID-19. Study at large: Specimens from acute and convalescent COVID-19 originated in the United States, Italy and Spain. Sources were T cells, B-cell-depleted T cells, or PBMCs; the material itself was cDNA or gDNA.

Per the study methods: Nucleated cell number was recorded as an estimate derived from reference gene primer amplification. Some clones are missing from TCRdb's copy, which holds only in-frame ones; the method was immunoSEQ multiplex PCR. D and trimming were read from the DNA, whereas the V and J calls and clone size are those reported in that table. The table shows under 250,000 clones, with 70% to 90% occurring only once. The CDR3 sequence is 19 residues long. Germline V gives CDR1 LGHDT, CDR2 YNNKEL (reference sequence). Losses at the gene ends were 0 bases for V and 1 base for J; bases not matched to a gene: 8.

This chain joins TRBV3-1 (or the pseudogene TRBV3-2) and TRBJ2-2; 10 bases align to TRBD2. The sample comprised peripheral blood. This TCR came from a woman aged 55-70 years with active or convalescent COVID-19. Here the CDR3 DNA reads TGTGCCAGCAGCCAAGAAGGGGGTCTAGCGGGGGTGAACACCGGGGAGCTGTTTTTT. Its protein is CASSQEGGLAGVNTGELFF.